The rows below give T cell receptor beta chains drawn from one sample of a study of response to subunit inactivated influenza vaccine. MiXCR, applied by TCRdb to the RT-PCR reads, yields one record per CDR3 protein. This sample has 500,000 to 600,000 distinct CDR3 sequences, with approximately 13% found just once. The sample was PBMCs from blood, taken roughly 45 days after vaccination. All receptors come from a man aged 50-59 years who received an inactivated influenza vaccine. Both conserved end residues are part of each CDR3. Fields, in order: clone size, J gene, V gene, D gene, CDR3 protein, CDR3 DNA. D genes are given only for firm matches. Clone size is not always given. Where it is, it says once, few, many or a class for expanded clones.

clone_size: few; j_call: TRBJ2-7; v_call: TRBV7-2; d_call: NA; cdr3_aa: CASSLADNSYEQYF; cdr3_nt: TGTGCCAGCAGCTTAGCGGATAACTCTTACGAGCAGTACTTC
clone_size: few; j_call: TRBJ2-3; v_call: TRBV24-1; d_call: NA; cdr3_aa: CATTGAGTDTQYF; cdr3_nt: TGTGCCACCACGGGGGCTGGCACAGATACGCAGTATTTT
clone_size: NA; j_call: TRBJ2-1; v_call: TRBV30; d_call: NA; cdr3_aa: CAWTVSSGYNEQFF; cdr3_nt: TGTGCCTGGACGGTTTCATCTGGGTACAATGAGCAGTTCTTC
clone_size: NA; j_call: TRBJ1-2; v_call: TRBV4-1; d_call: TRBD1; cdr3_aa: CASSQETGGYGYTF; cdr3_nt: TGCGCCAGCAGCCAAGAGACAGGGGGCTATGGCTACACCTTC
clone_size: few; j_call: TRBJ2-7; v_call: TRBV20-1; d_call: NA; cdr3_aa: CSASRGFATYEQYF; cdr3_nt: TGCAGTGCTAGCAGGGGTTTTGCCACCTACGAGCAGTACTTC
clone_size: few; j_call: TRBJ2-4; v_call: TRBV6-2/TRBV6-3; d_call: NA; cdr3_aa: CASSYSISTNDRMNTKNIQYF; cdr3_nt: TGTGCCAGCAGTTACTCGATTTCCACTAACGACAGGATGAATACCAAAAACATTCAGTACTTC
clone_size: NA; j_call: TRBJ2-1; v_call: TRBV28; d_call: TRBD2; cdr3_aa: CASRTKYRQTSGSSINEQFF; cdr3_nt: TGTGCCAGCAGAACAAAATACCGACAGACTAGCGGGAGCAGTATCAATGAGCAGTTCTTC
clone_size: many; j_call: TRBJ2-1; v_call: TRBV7-9; d_call: TRBD1; cdr3_aa: CASSLAGQVSNEQFF; cdr3_nt: TGTGCCAGCAGCTTGGCGGGACAGGTCAGCAATGAGCAGTTCTTC
clone_size: NA; j_call: TRBJ2-5; v_call: TRBV20-1; d_call: NA; cdr3_aa: CSATEGGDETQYF; cdr3_nt: TGCAGTGCTACGGAGGGAGGTGACGAGACCCAGTACTTC
clone_size: few; j_call: TRBJ1-1; v_call: TRBV6-2/TRBV6-3; d_call: TRBD1; cdr3_aa: CASSSRGQEGVGGFVRLNTEAFF; cdr3_nt: TGTGCCAGCAGTTCCCGAGGACAGGAAGGTGTTGGGGGGTTTGTGCGCTTGAACACTGAAGCTTTCTTT
clone_size: few; j_call: TRBJ1-6; v_call: TRBV4-1; d_call: NA; cdr3_aa: CASSQGEVGNSPLHF; cdr3_nt: TGCGCCAGCAGCCAGGGGGAAGTGGGAAATTCACCCCTCCACTTT
clone_size: few; j_call: TRBJ2-2; v_call: TRBV7-9; d_call: NA; cdr3_aa: CASMDWGTNTGELFF; cdr3_nt: TGTGCCAGCATGGACTGGGGCACGAACACCGGGGAGCTGTTTTTT
clone_size: few; j_call: TRBJ2-7; v_call: TRBV30; d_call: TRBD2; cdr3_aa: CAWTTGLAGGNEQYF; cdr3_nt: TGTGCCTGGACAACGGGACTAGCGGGAGGGAACGAGCAGTACTTC
clone_size: few; j_call: TRBJ2-1; v_call: TRBV4-3; d_call: TRBD1; cdr3_aa: CASSQTGTGLYNEQFF; cdr3_nt: TGCGCCAGCAGCCAGACCGGGACAGGGTTATACAATGAGCAGTTCTTC